A single sample gave rise to the 24 T cell receptor beta chains below, sequenced in a study of blood T cell repertoires in COVID-19. TCRdb keeps only in-frame clones here, not all; method: immunoSEQ multiplex PCR. The table lists about 250,000 clones, approximately 89% of them singletons. Sequenced sample: peripheral blood. The receptors were sampled from a woman in her sixties who had recovered from COVID-19.

V gene TRBV20-1 combines with J gene TRBJ2-5; a weak D match, TRBD2 (6 bases). The length of the CDR3 is 11 residues. V lost 6 bases, J lost 5 bases, and 10 bases lay in between. CDR1 DFQATT and CDR2 SNEGSKA come from the germline V gene (reference sequence). CDR3 sequence: CSADGRETQYF. CDR3 bases: TGCAGTGCCGATGGGAGGGAGACCCAGTACTTC.

The rearrangement uses TRBV7-2 and TRBJ1-6; 7 nucleotides line up with TRBD1. This CDR3 region has 14 residues. In germline, CDR1 is SGHTA, CDR2 FQGNSA. J lost 7 bases, V lost 6 bases, and 6 bases had no gene match. The DNA for the CDR3 is TGTGCCAGCAGTTCCTCACAGGGGAATTCACCCCTCCACTTT. This encodes CASSSSQGNSPLHF.

The V call is TRBV3-1 (or the pseudogene TRBV3-2), the J call TRBJ2-5, with D possibly being TRBD2 (6 bases). CDR3 length: 13 amino acids. CDR1 and CDR2 from the germline V gene are LGHDT and YNNKEL (reference sequence). Trimming left V 2 bases short and J 5 bases short, with 9 bases between. Written as DNA, the CDR3 is TGTGCCAGCAGCCAACGGGGGAGGGAGACCCAGTACTTC. The encoded protein is CASSQRGRETQYF.

The J gene is TRBJ2-3, the V gene TRBV5-1, with D possibly TRBD2 on 6 matching bases. The CDR3 covers 15 residues. Trimming stripped 0 bases from V and 0 bases from J, with 8 bases between. Germline-derived CDR1 and CDR2 are SGHRS and YFSETQ. CDR3 loop: CASSLGAGSTDTQYF. Here the CDR3 DNA reads TGCGCCAGCAGCTTGGGGGCGGGAAGCACAGATACGCAGTATTTT.

V is TRBV19 and J is TRBJ2-3, with D possibly matching TRBD2 (5 bases). The V end was cut by 7 bases, the J end by 2 bases, with 7 bases between. The CDR3 spans 12 residues. CDR1 is LNHDA, CDR2 SQIVND, per germline (reference sequence). The CDR3 DNA follows: TGTGCCAGTAAAGCGGACACAGATACGCAGTATTTT. This translates into CASKADTDTQYF.

This rearrangement joins TRBV10-3 to TRBJ1-2; the match to TRBD1 covers 7 bases. This CDR3 spans 17 amino acids. Germline CDR1 ENHRY, CDR2 SYGVKD. With 4 bases clipped from V and 2 bases from J, the junction kept 13 bases outside the gene matches. CDR3 sequence: CAISASLPGQPNYGYTF. CDR3 in DNA: TGTGCCATCAGTGCCTCGTTACCGGGACAGCCGAACTATGGCTACACCTTC.

This clone was observed a few times. This chain's CDR3 is CASSPWDRGNTIYF. The CDR3 nucleotides read TGTGCCAGCAGCCCCTGGGACAGAGGAAACACCATATATTTT. This rearrangement joins TRBV7-9 to TRBJ1-3; TRBD1 aligns across 7 bases. V lost 5 bases to trimming and J lost 4 bases; unmatched junction nucleotides: 5. CDR3 length equals 14 residues. The germline V gene has CDR1 SEHNR and CDR2 FQNEAQ (reference sequence).

The rearrangement uses TRBV15 and TRBJ1-1; D might be TRBD1 (6 bases). V was cut by 3 bases and J by 4 bases, with 9 bases left in between. This CDR3 contains 13 residues. Germline-derived CDR1 and CDR2 are LNHNV and YYDKDF (reference sequence). The CDR3, as DNA: TGTGCCACCAGCAGGGACAGCGGCACTGAAGCTTTCTTT. This translates into CATSRDSGTEAFF. Based on the CDR3 plus reference TRBV15 and TRBJ1-1, the full variable domain is DAMVIQNPRYQVTQFGKPVTLSCSQTLNHNVMYWYQQKSSQAPKLLFHYYDKDFNNEADTPDNFQSRRPNTSFCFLDIRSPGLGDTAMYLCATSRDSGTEAFFGQGTRLTVV.

The table lists this clone with a count of one. V gene TRBV4-1 combines with J gene TRBJ2-5; 7 bases are a match to TRBD1. V gave up 2 bases and J gave up 2 bases; unmatched junction bases: 5. The germline gives CDR1 MGHRA, CDR2 YSYEKL. This CDR3 spans 15 amino acids. The CDR3, as DNA: TGCGCCAGCAGCCAATCGGGACAGCAACAAGAGACCCAGTACTTC. Its translation is CASSQSGQQQETQYF.

The chain combines TRBV25-1 with TRBJ1-1; 12 positions agree with TRBD1. The CDR3 totals 15 residues. Germline CDR1 MGHDK, CDR2 SYGVNS. V lost 4 bases to trimming and J lost 1 base; unmatched junction nucleotides: 1. This CDR3 is CASSGDRGPNTEAFF. CDR3 nucleotide sequence: TGTGCCAGCAGTGGGGACAGGGGGCCGAACACTGAAGCTTTCTTT.

This clone was seen a single time. CDR3 in amino acids: CASSQAPHMNTEAFF. The CDR3 bases are TGTGCCAGCAGCCAAGCTCCACATATGAACACTGAAGCTTTCTTT. The rearrangement joins TRBV14 to TRBJ1-1; D remains ambiguous. CDR3 length equals 15 residues. Germline CDR1 reads SGHDN; CDR2 reads FVKESK. The V and J ends lost 1 base and 0 bases respectively, with 9 bases between them.

The table lists this clone with many counts. The chain couples TRBV2 to TRBJ2-7; the D gene is possibly TRBD1 (6 bases). Germline CDR1 SNHLY, CDR2 FYNNEI. The CDR3 is 12 residues long. Trimming left V 6 bases short and J 4 bases short, with 10 bases between. This CDR3 is CASRDSFYEQYF. In nucleotides, the CDR3 is TGTGCCAGCAGGGACAGCTTTTACGAGCAGTACTTC.

CDR3 coding DNA: TGCAGCGTTCAGACTAGCGGGGGGGCGAACACCGGGGAGCTGTTTTTT. This gives the protein CSVQTSGGANTGELFF. The rearrangement joins TRBV29-1 to TRBJ2-2, with 14 bases aligning to TRBD2. There are 16 residues in the CDR3. Losses at the gene ends were 5 bases for V and 0 bases for J; bases not matched to a gene: 2. Germline V gene lookup returns CDR1 SQVTM and CDR2 ANQGSEA.

V and J are TRBV6-4 and TRBJ2-7; D might be TRBD2 (5 bases). Germline values: CDR1 MRHNA, CDR2 SNTAGT. The CDR3 is 16 residues long. V lost 7 bases and J 3 bases, leaving 22 bases between the germline ends. CDR3: CASKEGRSSILYEQYF. CDR3 DNA: TGTGCCAGCAAAGAGGGAAGGAGTTCTATTCTCTACGAGCAGTACTTC.

V gene TRBV6-2 or TRBV6-3 combines with J gene TRBJ2-3; D remains unclear. Looked up from germline, CDR1 is MNHEY and CDR2 is SVGEGT. Trimming cost V 3 bases and J 3 bases, with 13 bases left between them. The CDR3 length is 15 residues. DNA of the CDR3: TGTGCCAGCAGTTATCCTCCTCTCGGGACAGATACGCAGTATTTT. Amino acids: CASSYPPLGTDTQYF.

The chain couples TRBV4-2 to TRBJ2-5; 8 bases are a match to TRBD2. Germline CDR1 reads LGHNA; CDR2 reads YNFKEQ. The CDR3 extends over 16 amino acids. The J segment lost 2 bases and the V segment lost 4 bases, leaving 9 bases of the junction unmatched. The CDR3 region is CASSLRRRGGQETQYF. DNA of the CDR3: TGTGCCAGCAGCCTGCGTCGCCGGGGGGGTCAAGAGACCCAGTACTTC.

The chain recombines TRBV19 with TRBJ2-4; the D gene is possibly TRBD2 (5 bases). Germline-derived CDR1 and CDR2 are LNHDA and SQIVND (reference sequence). CDR3 length: 14 amino acids. V lost 8 bases and J 0 bases, leaving 11 bases between the germline ends. The CDR3 coding sequence is TGTGCCAGTTCGCCGGGGTTAGCCAAAAACATTCAGTACTTC. It translates to CASSPGLAKNIQYF.

This clone was detected only once. The chain combines TRBV3-1 (or the pseudogene TRBV3-2) with TRBJ2-2, with 10 bases lining up with TRBD2. Germline CDR1 is LGHDT and CDR2 is YNNKEL (reference sequence). The CDR3 is made up of 16 amino acids. V dropped 3 bases and J dropped 7; count of bases not matched to a gene: 8. Written as DNA, the CDR3 is TGTGCCAGCAGCCAGGTACCCGGGACTAGCGACGGGGAGCTGTTTTTT. Protein sequence: CASSQVPGTSDGELFF.

The V gene is TRBV6-1, the J gene TRBJ1-4; D is perhaps TRBD1 (5 bases). V was trimmed by 3 bases and J by 0 bases, leaving 11 bases between them. This CDR3 region has 16 residues. CDR1 is MNHNS and CDR2 is SASEGT in the germline V gene. CDR3 in amino acids: CASSDPGGSTNEKLFF. The CDR3 DNA reads TGTGCCAGCAGTGACCCTGGGGGGTCAACTAATGAAAAACTGTTTTTT.

The chain is built from TRBV5-5 and TRBJ2-1; 8 nucleotides line up with TRBD1. V dropped 2 bases and J dropped 4; count of bases not matched to a gene: 5. The CDR3 extends over 15 amino acids. In germline, CDR1 is SGHKS, CDR2 YYEKEE (reference sequence). This CDR3 reads CASSFSDRDYNEQFF. The DNA of the CDR3 is TGTGCCAGCAGCTTTTCGGACAGGGATTACAATGAGCAGTTCTTC. Based on the CDR3 plus reference TRBV5-5 and TRBJ2-1, the full variable domain is DAGVTQSPTHLIKTRGQQVTLRCSPISGHKSVSWYQQVLGQGPQFIFQYYEKEERGRGNFPDRFSARQFPNYSSELNVNALLLGDSALYLCASSFSDRDYNEQFFGPGTRLTVL.

This rearrangement joins TRBV7-6 to TRBJ2-1; D is perhaps TRBD2 (5 bases). Germline V gene lookup returns CDR1 SGHVS and CDR2 FNYEAQ. The CDR3 covers 15 residues. Between the trimmed V and J ends, which lost 3 bases and 0 bases, there was a span of 9 bases. CDR3 nucleotide sequence: TGTGCCAGCAGCTTTAAAGCGGACTCCTACAATGAGCAGTTCTTC. Its protein product is CASSFKADSYNEQFF. The complete variable domain, with remaining parts taken from reference TRBV7-6 and TRBJ2-1, reads GAGVSQSPRYKVTKRGQDVALRCDPISGHVSLYWYRQALGQGPEFLTYFNYEAQQDKSGLPNDRFSAERPEGSISTLTIQRTEQRDSAMYRCASSFKADSYNEQFFGPGTRLTVL.

CDR3 DNA sequence: TGTGCCAGCAGCCCACAGGGGGCCCTTACTGAAGCTTTCTTT. Its translation: CASSPQGALTEAFF. The chain uses TRBV6-2 or TRBV6-3 and TRBJ1-1, with 9 nucleotides matching TRBD1. Germline V CDR1 and CDR2: MNHEY, SVGEGT. The CDR3 has 14 amino acids. Trimming removed 6 bases from V and 5 bases from J; junction bases left unmatched: 7.

This clone was counted once. The chain joins TRBV5-4 to TRBJ1-4; 10 nucleotides line up with TRBD1. J was trimmed by 8 bases and V by 4 bases; bases with no gene match: 11. Germline CDR1 is SGHNT and CDR2 is YYREEE (reference sequence). This CDR3 comprises 16 residues. The CDR3 nucleotides read TGTGCCAGCAGCCAGGGACAGGGGTCGGTGGAGGAAAAACTGTTTTTT. This gives the protein CASSQGQGSVEEKLFF.

Notes on this clone: The same CDR3 can be traced to other DNA sequences in this sample. J is TRBJ2-5 and V is TRBV5-4; 8 bases fit TRBD1. V shed 2 bases and J 2 bases; nucleotides not matched to a gene: 2. This CDR3 has 14 amino acids. The germline CDR1 and CDR2 sequences are SGHNT and YYREEE (reference sequence). CDR3 residues: CASSFRGLQETQYF. The CDR3 DNA is TGTGCCAGCAGCTTCAGGGGGCTTCAAGAGACCCAGTACTTC. The complete variable domain, with remaining parts taken from reference TRBV5-4 and TRBJ2-5, reads ETGVTQSPTHLIKTRGQQVTLRCSSQSGHNTVSWYQQALGQGPQFIFQYYREEENGRGNFPPRFSGLQFPNYSSELNVNALELDDSALYLCASSFRGLQETQYFGPGTRLLVL.